This T cell receptor (beta chain) was documented in a study of cytomegalovirus exposure and HLA in healthy donors (dated by TCRdb to about 2017). Turning to the overall study: An earlier analysis of about 560 of the donors reported about 300 Gb of sequence data and some 110 million unique TCR beta sequences obtained from about 170 million T cells. All discovery cohort repertoires had been generated using a single sequencing platform. HLA typing covered class I and class II loci at four-digit resolution. About five DR-DQ haplotypes were handled as single units for association and clustering, since linkage in the cohort was strong. To predict cytomegalovirus infection status, the study brought together high-throughput TCR immunosequencing, statistical association of individual TCRs with disease status, and machine learning. Typing coverage differed by locus: A, B, C, DRB1 and DQB1 were typed in roughly 629-640 donors, DQA1 in 500 to 550, DPA1 in roughly 590, and DPB1 in 450 to 480. On average, about 240,000 unique TCR beta nucleotide sequences were sequenced per donor among 398 genotyped donors of the cohort, with 15% to 20% of those sequences being non-productive. An early release that covered several hundred HLA-typed donors contained 250 to 350 gigabases of sequencing data and around 80 million unique TCR sequences. Of the roughly 400 genotyped donors, 65% to 90% were placed in the genetic ancestry cluster associated with self-reported Caucasian donors. Rather than drawing on any new phenotypic data, the later analysis identified candidate immune exposures from TCR beta sequences and the way those sequences occurred across donors. Alongside the repertoire data, information on donor age, sex, ethnicity and CMV serostatus was compiled. Using immunosequencing, the study profiled T cell repertoires from 550 to 750 subjects and related those repertoires to cytomegalovirus serostatus. A separate validation cohort of 100 to 150 different subjects was used in addition to the approximately 610-subject first cohort. Genome-wide SNP genotypes for about 60% of the 666 donors were used in a later genetic analysis, which treated that subset as a discovery cohort. The study aimed to test whether signatures of past pathogen exposure could be identified by cataloging public T cell receptors. In a later analysis, previously published TCR beta repertoires from more than 500 donors were re-analyzed and high-resolution HLA genotyping was added so that TCR occurrence patterns could be studied. To decide whether each TCR beta V gene segment behaved as functional or pseudogenic, an earlier analysis of 587 of the donors relied on high-throughput TCR beta sequencing.

Turning to this clone: The antigen it recognizes is unknown. No quality values exist for individual bases; no much larger clone is one base distant.

The library relied on the immunoSEQ multiplex PCR assay. For the multiplex PCR, a mixture combining 60 forward primers for TCR Vbeta segments and 13 reverse primers for TCR Jbeta segments was used. A multiplex PCR assay on genomic DNA amplified the CDR3 region of rearranged TCR beta genes. Amplified TCR beta libraries were sequenced as 87-base-pair reads on the Illumina HiSeq System. Per the source publication's procedure: A later analysis counted about 80 million unique TCR beta chains across the 700 or so repertoires, and approximately 11 million of these chains were shared by at least two donors. To remove PCR and sequencing errors, raw reads were error-corrected and collapsed into unique sequences using a nearest-neighbor algorithm that merged closely related sequences. CDR3 sequences were aligned to IMGT reference sequences to assign V, D and J gene segments. For a sequence to be retained, a match of at least six nucleotides was required to both a V gene segment and a J gene segment. A rearrangement counted as productive if the CDR3 had no stop codons and remained in frame with V and J, and every other rearrangement counted as non-productive. CDR3 was defined by IMGT convention, running from the second conserved V-encoded cysteine to the conserved J-encoded phenylalanine. The earlier analysis of 587 of the donors excluded sequences that lacked an unambiguous match to a single V gene segment. An earlier analysis of almost 600 of the donors classified V segments as functional when productive rearrangements were above 56.7% and as segregating when the standard deviation between donors was above 5%. A statistical classification framework was developed to diagnose cytomegalovirus status using the catalog of TCR beta chain sequences. V and J gene assignment, in a later analysis, came from comparing TCR nucleotide sequences with IMGT/GENE-DB human TR gene sequences. The TCRdist pipeline was used in a later analysis to assign CDR3 sequences and most-parsimonious VDJ recombination scenarios. In a later analysis, each TCR beta chain was defined by its CDR3 amino acid sequence together with its V-gene family, and reads lacking a unique V-gene family were excluded. As a way to deal with suspected cross-contamination and a sequencing artifact, a later analysis dropped nearly 600 nucleotide sequences that were highly shared and had low generation probability. In a later analysis, a clonal expansion index for each public chain was calculated from normalized within-repertoire ranks of inferred template counts. Generation probabilities in a later analysis came from a VDJ recombination model fitted to out-of-frame rearrangements, and those results were checked against IGoR. Hypergeometric tests were used in a later analysis to score TCR-TCR, TCR-HLA and TCR-CMV co-occurrence, with a repertoire-size bias correction applied to the TCR pairs. In a later analysis, false discovery rates were estimated by permuting HLA or CMV assignments 20 times. In a later analysis, co-occurring TCRs were grouped using DBSCAN, and TCRdist sequence similarity was added for clustering within HLA-allele-positive subsets. Repertoires with fewer than 30,000 or more than 120,000 public chains were left out of co-occurrence clustering, as were several repertoires with anomalous nucleotide sharing. The table comes from immuneACCESS by way of TCRdb, which keeps in-frame sequences with V and J called. Part of the clones is missing from these tables; in studies checked, under half for an unresolved V gene and the rest for unknown reasons. The DNA was the basis for D and trimming; V, J and clone size are from that table. The sample table lists under 200,000 clones, roughly 78% of them with a count of one. The ten largest clonotypes hold approximately 3.1% of the sample.

What the work shows at the level of the full study, not this receptor alone: An association between a missense DCLRE1C variant and V-gene and J-gene trimming of TCR beta chains was found in a later genetic analysis and replicated in an independent cohort. The authors suggested that the approach could potentially be generalized to other disease states and immunological phenotypes. In the study, about 150 TCR beta chains were listed as associated with cytomegalovirus. Most TCR sequences were seen in very few donors, while some public TCRs were found in many individuals. A later analysis associated 16,951 TCR beta sequences with specific HLA alleles at a false discovery rate of 0.05. In an earlier analysis of about 600 of the donors, most TCR beta V segments appeared in productive rearrangements about 87% or about 30% of the time, broadly matching IMGT annotations. HLA typing was unavailable for some donors at each locus, so association tests used only the typed subset. A later genetic analysis reported fewer N-insertions in productive TCRs among donors in an Asian-associated ancestry cluster than the roughly 650-donor mean. Several of the top co-occurrence clusters appeared to be linked to parvovirus B19, influenza, CMV and Epstein-Barr virus, according to a later analysis. This cohort had only TCR beta chains sequenced, and the lack of alpha or paired-chain data limited which features could be detected. The classifier was reported to diagnose cytomegalovirus status with high specificity and sensitivity in both the original cohort and the validation cohort. In a later analysis, HLA-associated TCR beta chains showed more clonal expansion and lower generation probabilities than non-associated chains that were equally common. A cluster of highly shared sequence variants was judged likely to represent a technical artifact of the sequencing pipeline. Presence/absence analyses assumed roughly uniform sequencing depth across donors, an assumption that may not hold. Over 15 rarely observed V segments, including chromosome 9 orphons, were excluded from the earlier analysis of almost 600 of the donors because counts were too low. Three of the identified cytomegalovirus-associated TCR beta chains were confirmed in vitro to be specific for cytomegalovirus antigens. In a later analysis, the rate of TCR association differed among HLA loci, with DRB1 alleles having the most associated TCRs and HLA-C alleles having the fewest. According to a later analysis, most CMV-associated TCR beta chains appeared to be HLA-restricted, and the HLA associations seemed to be driven largely by CMV exposure. For the cohort, immune exposure information was limited to CMV serostatus. Because the 87-base-pair reads could not distinguish some IMGT-functional V segments, including TRBV6-2 and TRBV6-3, those segments were excluded. Strong co-occurrence of HLA alleles, especially DR and DQ, made assigning TCR associations to individual alleles difficult. Correlated functional status among segregating V segments might be attributable to linkage disequilibrium, but an unknown experimental factor could not be ruled out. A further reported finding was that TCR beta sequences accurately predicted the HLA-A and HLA-B alleles for most subjects in the first cohort.

From its cysteine to its phenylalanine, the CDR3 spans 12 amino acids. Only the CDR3 portion is preserved as DNA: 36 bases, with reading frame beginning at the first base. Via the germline V gene, CDR1 is SGHRS and CDR2 YFSETQ. V is reduced by 9 bases and J by 5 bases, leaving a spacing of 15 bases between them. The cohort consisted of 670 or so healthy bone marrow donors. All cohort members were sampled while nominally healthy, although unrecorded immune exposures were likely present. The donor tested CMV seronegative, placing the donor among the 350 or so seronegative members of the cohort. A peripheral blood sample was provided by each donor, and peripheral blood mononuclear cells were used for TCR beta sequencing. Genomic DNA extraction from the blood cell samples was performed with the Qiagen DNeasy Blood Extraction Kit.

Recombination linked TRBV5-1 to TRBJ2-7; TRBD1 is a possible D gene, resting on 6 matching bases. This TCR derives from a woman between 40 and 55 years old in good health and CMV-seronegative. Sequences were obtained from PBMCs. CDR3 region: CANKGVGDEQYF. The sequenced DNA is TGCGCCAACAAGGGGGTTGGCGACGAGCAGTACTTC.